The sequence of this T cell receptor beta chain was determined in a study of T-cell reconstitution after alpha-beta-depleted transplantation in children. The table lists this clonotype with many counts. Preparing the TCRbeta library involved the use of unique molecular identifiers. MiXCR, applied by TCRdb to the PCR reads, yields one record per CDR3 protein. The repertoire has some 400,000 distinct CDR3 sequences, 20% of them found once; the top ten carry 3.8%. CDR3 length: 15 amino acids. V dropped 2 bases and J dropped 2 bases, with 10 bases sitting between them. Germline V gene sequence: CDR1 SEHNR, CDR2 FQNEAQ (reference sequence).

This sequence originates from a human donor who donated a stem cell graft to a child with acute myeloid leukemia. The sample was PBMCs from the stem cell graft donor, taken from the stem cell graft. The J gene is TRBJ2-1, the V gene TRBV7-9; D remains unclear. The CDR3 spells CASSLIGQTYNEQFF. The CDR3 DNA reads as TGTGCCAGCAGCTTAATTGGGCAAACCTACAATGAGCAGTTCTTC.